The next 19 T cell receptor beta chains were all read from a single sample in a study of OX40 agonist ivuxolimab in advanced cancers. Generated by immunoSEQ multiplex PCR, the TCRdb table keeps only in-frame clones and is missing some. The table shows 60,000 or so clones, with roughly 84% occurring only once. The material sequenced was CD4+ or CD8+ T cells sorted from blood, taken in a trial of the OX40 agonist ivuxolimab. The receptors derive from an adult with an advanced solid tumor such as melanoma, head and neck, liver or kidney cancer.

The gene calls are TRBV2 and TRBJ2-5; no clear D gene. This CDR3 spans 11 amino acids. Trimming took 4 bases from V and 11 from J, leaving 11 bases between them. Germline assignment: CDR1 SNHLY and CDR2 FYNNEI. The CDR3 coding sequence is TGTGCCAGCAGTGCGACCGGTGAGCAGTACTTC. As protein: CASSATGEQYF.

The chain combines TRBV19 with TRBJ1-2; 12 bases match TRBD1. Germline CDR1 reads LNHDA; CDR2 reads SQIVND (reference sequence). V lost 7 bases and J lost 6; bases outside the gene matches: 6. This CDR3 spans 14 amino acids. The CDR3 DNA follows: TGTGCCAGTATCGGGACAGGGGGCTTTCATGGCTACACCTTC. This codes for CASIGTGGFHGYTF.

The CDR3 coding sequence is TGTGCCAGCAGTTTAAAGGGGGTCAACGAGCAGTACTTC. Translating gives CASSLKGVNEQYF. The chain recombines TRBV28 with TRBJ2-7, with a weak D call TRBD1 (6 bases). The CDR3 is made up of 13 amino acids. V lost 2 bases to trimming and J lost 5 bases, with 10 bases between them. The germline gives CDR1 MDHEN, CDR2 SYDVKM.

The J gene is TRBJ2-2, the V gene TRBV29-1; D unresolved. The germline V gene encodes CDR1 SQVTM and CDR2 ANQGSEA. The CDR3 consists of 11 residues. V was pared by 1 base and J by 13 bases, with 10 bases between. The CDR3 nucleotides are TGCAGCGTTGAAGTGGGGAACGGGCTGTTTTTT. Its protein product is CSVEVGNGLFF.

The chain uses TRBV28 and TRBJ2-7; D remains ambiguous. The germline V and J ends were trimmed by 3 bases and 3 bases, with 12 bases remaining between them. The V gene's germline CDR1 is MDHEN and CDR2 SYDVKM. The CDR3 runs to 14 residues. This CDR3 reads CASSFSTVHYEQYF. The CDR3 nucleotides read TGTGCCAGCAGTTTCTCAACAGTGCACTACGAGCAGTACTTC.

The gene calls are TRBV7-2 and TRBJ1-1, with D uncertain. The germline V and J ends were trimmed by 4 bases and 4 bases, with 10 bases remaining between them. CDR3 length: 13 residues. The germline V gene has CDR1 SGHTA and CDR2 FQGNSA. The CDR3 DNA reads TGTGCCAGCAGCTCGAGACAAGGCACTGAAGCTTTCTTT. Amino acid sequence: CASSSRQGTEAFF.

This clone was detected once. The chain joins TRBV2 to TRBJ2-7; D remains unclear. Germline V gives CDR1 SNHLY, CDR2 FYNNEI. The CDR3 is made up of 12 amino acids. The V end was cut by 1 base, the J end by 4 bases, with 5 bases between. CDR3 residues: CASSEGPYEQYF. The CDR3 region has the DNA TGTGCCAGCAGTGAAGGGCCATACGAGCAGTACTTC.

V usage is TRBV28 and J usage is TRBJ1-2; 7 bases are shared with TRBD1. CDR1 is MDHEN, CDR2 SYDVKM, per germline. The CDR3 spans 15 residues. With 5 bases clipped from V and 3 bases from J, the junction kept 9 bases outside the gene matches. The CDR3 DNA is TGTGCCAGCAGTCTCAGAAGAGGGGGCGACTATGGCTACACCTTC. Translating gives CASSLRRGGDYGYTF.

V usage is TRBV19 and J usage is TRBJ2-7, with D possibly called TRBD1 or TRBD2 (5 bases each). Trimming cost V 5 bases and J 4 bases, with 15 bases left between them. CDR1 is LNHDA, CDR2 SQIVND, per germline (reference sequence). The CDR3 loop spans 14 amino acids. The CDR3 nucleotides are TGTGCCAGTAGTCGGTTGGGGGTCCCTTACGAGCAGTACTTC. Protein sequence: CASSRLGVPYEQYF. The entire variable domain, with the rest obtained from reference TRBV19 and TRBJ2-7, is as follows: DGGITQSPKYLFRKEGQNVTLSCEQNLNHDAMYWYRQDPGQGLRLIYYSQIVNDFQKGDIAEGYSVSREKKESFPLTVTSAQKNPTAFYLCASSRLGVPYEQYFGPGTRLTVT.

This clone was counted only a few times. The J gene is TRBJ1-2, the V gene TRBV6-5; 8 bases are a match to TRBD1. Germline V gene sequence: CDR1 MNHEY, CDR2 SVGAGI. The CDR3 is 15 residues long. The junction had 7 bases not matched to a gene; V was cut back by 7 bases and J by 0 bases. The CDR3 sequence: CASNRQGRANYGYTF. The CDR3 coding sequence is TGTGCCAGCAACCGACAGGGGCGAGCTAACTATGGCTACACCTTC.

CDR3 residues: CASSIRTGEAFF. The CDR3 DNA sequence: TGTGCCAGTAGTATTAGGACAGGAGAAGCTTTCTTT. V usage is TRBV19 and J usage is TRBJ1-1; 7 positions agree with TRBD1. Germline loops: CDR1 LNHDA, CDR2 SQIVND (reference sequence). The CDR3 is made up of 12 amino acids. V was pared by 3 bases and J by 8 bases, with 3 bases of the junction left unmatched. The full variable domain, completed using reference TRBV19 and TRBJ1-1, is DGGITQSPKYLFRKEGQNVTLSCEQNLNHDAMYWYRQDPGQGLRLIYYSQIVNDFQKGDIAEGYSVSREKKESFPLTVTSAQKNPTAFYLCASSIRTGEAFFGQGTRLTVV.

The chain combines TRBV7-2 with TRBJ1-6; no reliable D call. Looked up from germline, CDR1 is SGHTA and CDR2 is FQGNSA. The V gene lost 5 bases and the J gene lost 0 bases, with 8 bases spanning the gap. CDR3 length: 15 residues. This chain's CDR3 is CASSVTSSYNSPLHF. DNA for the CDR3: TGTGCCAGCAGCGTCACAAGCTCCTATAATTCACCCCTCCACTTT.

This chain uses TRBV5-4 with TRBJ1-1; D unresolved. Trimming removed 4 bases at V and 3 bases at J, with 7 bases between. This CDR3 has 12 residues. Germline CDR1 SGHNT, CDR2 YYREEE (reference sequence). CDR3 bases: TGTGCCAGCAGCCCGGGCCACACTGAAGCTTTCTTT. Amino acids: CASSPGHTEAFF.

This chain joins TRBV5-1 and TRBJ1-3, with D possibly TRBD1 on 5 matching bases. The germline V gene encodes CDR1 SGHRS and CDR2 YFSETQ. Trimming pared 2 bases from V and 4 bases from J, leaving 13 bases between. The CDR3 loop spans 15 amino acids. CDR3: CASSLGDRRGNTIYF. The CDR3 DNA sequence: TGCGCCAGCAGCTTAGGGGACCGCCGGGGAAACACCATATATTTT.

The chain is built from TRBV11-1 and TRBJ2-5; 7 bases line up with TRBD2. Looked up from germline, CDR1 is SGHAT and CDR2 is FQDESV (reference sequence). This CDR3 comprises 16 residues. Trimming cost V 4 bases and J 1 base; bases outside gene matches: 9. The CDR3 spells CASSSGLLAVQETQYF. The DNA of the CDR3 is TGTGCCAGCAGCTCCGGGTTGCTAGCGGTCCAAGAGACCCAGTACTTC.

The chain uses TRBV9 and TRBJ1-3; possibly TRBD1 for D (6 bases). CDR1 SGDLS and CDR2 YYNGEE come from the germline V gene. The V end lost 3 bases, the J end lost 1 base, and 14 bases lay between the germline ends. There are 16 residues in the CDR3. The CDR3 region has the DNA TGTGCCAGCAGCGCTACAGGGAGCTTTTCTGGAAACACCATATATTTT. This sequence encodes CASSATGSFSGNTIYF.

The V gene is TRBV5-6, the J gene TRBJ2-7; D unclear. CDR1 is SGHDT and CDR2 is YYEEEE in the germline V gene. V lost 0 bases and J 2 bases, leaving 12 bases between the germline ends. The CDR3 has 15 residues. The CDR3 here is CASSLDVGRTYEQYF. For the CDR3, the DNA is TGTGCCAGCAGCTTGGATGTGGGAAGGACCTACGAGCAGTACTTC.

This clone came up once. V usage is TRBV6-6 and J usage is TRBJ1-6; 8 bases are shared with TRBD1. Germline trimming cut 2 bases from V and 13 bases from J; bases unmatched to any gene: 10. The CDR3 extends over 15 amino acids. Germline V gene lookup returns CDR1 MNHNY and CDR2 SVGAGI (reference sequence). The CDR3, as DNA: TGTGCCAGCAGTTACCCGGACAGGGCTAGCAAGCCCCTCCACTTT. Its translation: CASSYPDRASKPLHF.

The genes are TRBV7-9 and TRBJ2-6; D remains ambiguous. Germline V lookup: CDR1 SEHNR, CDR2 FQNEAQ (reference sequence). The CDR3 extends over 16 amino acids. Trimming left V 5 bases short and J 1 base short, with 12 bases between. The CDR3 spells CASSPHVGSGANVLTF. In nucleotides, the CDR3 is TGTGCCAGCAGCCCCCACGTGGGGTCTGGGGCCAACGTCCTGACTTTC.